The 23 T cell receptor beta chains reported below all come from one sample, sequenced in a study of control samples from healthy donors and cancer patients. The protocol was immunoSEQ multiplex PCR, while the TCRdb copy is restricted to in-frame clones and leaves out a portion. The sample contains roughly 170,000 clones, approximately 86% of which appear only once. The sample taken for sequencing was blood. The receptors were sampled from a woman aged 25 to 45 in good health.

The V gene is TRBV19, the J gene TRBJ2-1; TRBD2 matches 10 bases. Germline CDR1 reads LNHDA; CDR2 reads SQIVND (reference sequence). V lost 5 bases and J lost 2; bases outside the gene matches: 3. The CDR3 runs 15 residues. The CDR3, as DNA: TGTGCCAGTAGTGCTCTAGCGGGAGCCTACAATGAGCAGTTCTTC. Translation gives CASSALAGAYNEQFF.

The chain carries TRBV11-1 and TRBJ2-5; no clear D. Trimming took off 3 bases at V and 5 bases at J, with 10 bases between the two ends. Germline V gives CDR1 SGHAT, CDR2 FQDESV (reference sequence). The CDR3 sequence is 13 residues long. CDR3 region: CASSFWGSETQYF. The CDR3 nucleotides read TGTGCCAGCAGCTTTTGGGGTTCGGAGACCCAGTACTTC.

The genes are TRBV1 and TRBJ1-2; no check of the table's D call, TRBD1, against the DNA was made. TRBV1 is classified as a pseudogene. The CDR3 contains 14 residues. This CDR3 is CTSSQPTTGDGYTF. For the CDR3, the DNA is TGCACCAGCAGCCAACCTACGACAGGGGACGGCTACACCTTC.

The chain couples TRBV18 to TRBJ2-7, with D possibly being TRBD1 (6 bases). Germline lookup yields CDR1 KGHSH and CDR2 LQKENI. The V and J ends lost 8 bases and 0 bases respectively, with 11 bases between them. The CDR3 runs 13 residues. The CDR3: CASAKQGSYEQYF. Written as DNA, the CDR3 is TGTGCCAGCGCGAAACAGGGCTCCTACGAGCAGTACTTC.

The V call is TRBV27, the J call TRBJ2-7, with D perhaps TRBD1 or TRBD2 (5 bases each). V was shortened by 6 bases and J by 1 base, with 16 bases between the two germline ends. CDR1 is MNHEY and CDR2 is SMNVEV in the germline V gene (reference sequence). This CDR3 region has 15 residues. The CDR3 loop reads CASSRSGTVSYEQYV. In nucleotides, the CDR3 is TGTGCCAGCAGCCGGTCCGGGACGGTTTCCTACGAGCAGTACGTC.

This chain joins TRBV5-4 and TRBJ1-2, with D uncertain. Trimming removed 2 bases from V and 5 bases from J, with 7 bases in between. Germline CDR1 SGHNT, CDR2 YYREEE (reference sequence). This CDR3 has 12 amino acids. The CDR3 region is CASSLRLYGYTF. The CDR3 DNA is TGTGCCAGCAGCTTACGGCTTTATGGCTACACCTTC.

On this clone itself: Other nucleotide sequences from this sample produce the same CDR3. V is TRBV24-1 and J is TRBJ1-2; D is undetermined. Germline V lookup: CDR1 KGHDR, CDR2 SFDVKD. The CDR3 is made up of 12 amino acids. V lost 4 bases, J lost 2 bases, and 4 bases lay in between. CDR3 loop: CATSDTNYGYTF. In DNA form, the CDR3 reads TGTGCCACCAGTGACACGAACTATGGCTACACCTTC.

This chain joins TRBV24-1 and TRBJ2-3; TRBD2 agrees at 7 bases. V lost 4 bases, J lost 3 bases, and 9 bases stayed unmatched. The CDR3 spans 16 residues. The germline CDR1 and CDR2 sequences are KGHDR and SFDVKD. The CDR3 DNA reads as TGTGCCACCAGTGACCGGGACTGGGAGGGGACAGATACGCAGTATTTT. Amino acids: CATSDRDWEGTDTQYF.

V gene TRBV25-1 combines with J gene TRBJ1-3; no firm D call. The V and J ends lost 4 bases and 7 bases respectively, with 11 bases between them. Germline V gene data show CDR1 as MGHDK and CDR2 as SYGVNS. This CDR3 has 13 amino acids. As DNA, the CDR3 is TGTGCCAGCAGTGGGTTGGGTGTGAACACCATATATTTT. Translated, it gives CASSGLGVNTIYF.

This chain links TRBV11-2 with TRBJ1-1; D is unresolved. From germline, CDR1 is SGHAT and CDR2 FQNNGV. Trimming left V 1 base short and J 8 bases short, with 11 bases between. This CDR3 spans 13 amino acids. CDR3 amino acids: CASSLGAVEEAFF. The DNA for the CDR3 is TGTGCCAGCAGCTTAGGGGCCGTCGAGGAAGCTTTCTTT.

J is TRBJ2-1 and V is TRBV7-9; D uncertain. The CDR3 consists of 12 residues. Germline CDR1 and CDR2: SEHNR and FQNEAQ (reference sequence). Trimming cost V 1 base and J 16 bases, with 14 bases left between them. CDR3 bases: TGTGCCAGCAGCTTAGAGGGAAGTTTGCATTTCTTC. Translated: CASSLEGSLHFF.

The V and J genes are TRBV15 and TRBJ2-1, with a possible D match to TRBD2 (6 bases). CDR3 length: 15 residues. V was pared by 5 bases and J by 7 bases, with 18 bases between. CDR1 is LNHNV, CDR2 YYDKDF, per germline (reference sequence). This CDR3 reads CATSETGLIENEQFF. The CDR3 DNA reads TGTGCCACCAGCGAAACGGGACTGATTGAGAATGAGCAGTTCTTC.

This clone occurred once. The J gene is TRBJ2-1, the V gene TRBV15; a possible D gene is TRBD2 (6 bases). The CDR3 is made up of 17 amino acids. Trimming removed 0 bases from V and 4 bases from J, with 16 bases in between. Germline V gene data show CDR1 as LNHNV and CDR2 as YYDKDF (reference sequence). The CDR3 DNA reads TGTGCCACCAGCAGAGATTGGGCGGGGAATTCTTACAATGAGCAGTTCTTC. It is translated as CATSRDWAGNSYNEQFF.

The chain couples TRBV5-1 to TRBJ2-3; 7 nucleotides match TRBD2. The germline V gene encodes CDR1 SGHRS and CDR2 YFSETQ. V lost 0 bases and J lost 6; bases outside the gene matches: 4. This CDR3 spans 14 amino acids. The CDR3 spells CASSLGGSGDTQYF. The CDR3 DNA reads as TGCGCCAGCAGCTTGGGGGGTAGCGGGGATACGCAGTATTTT.

V and J are TRBV19 and TRBJ2-5; D unresolved. The CDR3 is made up of 13 amino acids. V shed 1 base and J shed 2 bases, with 5 bases lying between them. From germline, CDR1 is LNHDA and CDR2 SQIVND (reference sequence). The CDR3 loop is CASSIAVQETQYF. CDR3 in DNA: TGTGCCAGTAGTATAGCCGTACAAGAGACCCAGTACTTC.

CDR3 sequence (DNA): TGTGCCAGCAGTGTGACAGGACCCTCAGAGACCCAGTACTTC. Its protein product is CASSVTGPSETQYF. This sequence joins TRBV28 and TRBJ2-5; D perhaps matches TRBD1 (6 bases). This CDR3 spans 14 amino acids. V shed 5 bases and J shed 4 bases, with 14 bases lying between them. Germline CDR1 is MDHEN and CDR2 is SYDVKM.

The genes are TRBV5-1 and TRBJ2-4; the D gene is possibly TRBD1 (5 bases). The CDR3 totals 16 residues. Germline lookup yields CDR1 SGHRS and CDR2 YFSETQ. V lost 0 bases and J 0 bases, leaving 10 bases between the germline ends. The DNA of the CDR3 is TGCGCCAGCAGCTTGGGGCAGGGAATAGCCAAAAACATTCAGTACTTC. Encoded protein: CASSLGQGIAKNIQYF.

This rearrangement joins TRBV5-1 to TRBJ2-1, with a tentative D call TRBD2 (6 bases). Per germline, CDR1 SGHRS and CDR2 YFSETQ. The CDR3 spans 16 residues. V gave up 4 bases and J gave up 0 bases, with 14 bases separating them. CDR3 region: CASSPEEGYSYNEQFF. The DNA for the CDR3 is TGCGCCAGCAGCCCTGAGGAGGGATACTCCTACAATGAGCAGTTCTTC.

The chain is built from TRBV24-1 and TRBJ1-2; D is unclear. Looked up from germline, CDR1 is KGHDR and CDR2 is SFDVKD. Trimming took 4 bases from V and 4 from J, leaving 12 bases between them. This CDR3 comprises 14 residues. The CDR3, as DNA: TGTGCCACCAGTGACCCGATTATGGGCTATGGCTACACCTTC. Translation gives CATSDPIMGYGYTF.

This chain joins TRBV3-1 (or the pseudogene TRBV3-2) and TRBJ2-5, with D perhaps matching TRBD2 (6 bases). V dropped 3 bases and J dropped 2 bases, with 19 bases sitting between them. The CDR3 consists of 17 residues. Germline assignment: CDR1 LGHDT and CDR2 YNNKEL (reference sequence). The CDR3 DNA is TGTGCCAGCAGCCACCTGACTGTCCTTAGCGGACAAGAGACCCAGTACTTC. Protein sequence: CASSHLTVLSGQETQYF.

This clone was recorded once. The CDR3 sequence is CAWSEDYYTQYF. The DNA for the CDR3 is TGTGCCTGGAGTGAAGACTATTATACGCAGTATTTT. The V and J genes are TRBV30 and TRBJ2-3; TRBD2 might be the D (5 bases). The V end lost 1 base, the J end lost 7 bases, and 9 bases lay between the germline ends. The CDR3 consists of 12 residues. CDR1 and CDR2 from the germline V gene are GTSNPN and SVGIG (reference sequence).

The chain has TRBV27 and TRBJ1-2; no definite D call. This CDR3 contains 13 residues. CDR1 MNHEY and CDR2 SMNVEV come from the germline V gene (reference sequence). The V gene lost 2 bases and the J gene lost 6 bases, with 10 bases spanning the gap. Written as DNA, the CDR3 is TGTGCCAGCAGTTTAGTAGCACATGATGGCTACACCTTC. Protein: CASSLVAHDGYTF.

A few counts support this clone. The V gene is TRBV12-3 or TRBV12-4, the J gene TRBJ1-1; unclear D gene. The V end lost 7 bases, the J end lost 5 bases, and 8 bases lay between the germline ends. The CDR3 contains 11 residues. The CDR3 here is CASTFGTEAFF. The CDR3 coding sequence is TGTGCCAGCACGTTCGGAACTGAAGCTTTCTTT.